This T cell receptor (beta chain) was observed in a study of cytomegalovirus exposure and HLA in healthy donors. Study-wide context: Within an early data release were about 90 million unique TCRs drawn from HLA-typed donors.

Though probably carrying unrecorded immune exposures, donors were nominally healthy at sampling. Vbeta (60) and Jbeta (13) primers were used in the PCR. Method: immunoSEQ multiplex PCR; TCRdb's copy keeps in-frame clones and lacks some. The listing records 60,000 or so clones. Details on this clone: What it binds is not known.

Study observations and caveats: Analyzed later, association rates of TCRs varied across HLA loci, with DRB1 most and HLA-C fewest.

The TCR originated in a woman between 18 and 29 years old in good health and CMV-seronegative. Sequences were obtained from PBMCs.

Here the CDR3 reads CATSDGNVYGYTF. In DNA form, the CDR3 reads TGTGCCACCAGCGACGGGAATGTCTATGGCTACACCTTC. This chain joins TRBV15 and TRBJ1-2; D remains unclear. V dropped 5 bases and J dropped 4 bases, with 11 bases sitting between them. Per germline, CDR1 LNHNV and CDR2 YYDKDF (reference sequence). CDR3 length: 13 amino acids.